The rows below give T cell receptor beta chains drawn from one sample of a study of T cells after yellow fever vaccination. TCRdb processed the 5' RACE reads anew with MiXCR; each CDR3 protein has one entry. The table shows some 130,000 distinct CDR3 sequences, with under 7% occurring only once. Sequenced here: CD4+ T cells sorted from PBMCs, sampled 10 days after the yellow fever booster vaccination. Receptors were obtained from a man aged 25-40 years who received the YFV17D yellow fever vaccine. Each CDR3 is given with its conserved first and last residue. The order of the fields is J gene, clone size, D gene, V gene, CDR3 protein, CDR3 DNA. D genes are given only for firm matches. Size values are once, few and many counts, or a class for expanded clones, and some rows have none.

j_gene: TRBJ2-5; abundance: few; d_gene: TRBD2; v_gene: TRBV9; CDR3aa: CASSTMGLAGAIKETQYF; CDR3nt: TGTGCCAGCAGCACCATGGGACTAGCGGGAGCTATTAAAGAGACCCAGTACTTC
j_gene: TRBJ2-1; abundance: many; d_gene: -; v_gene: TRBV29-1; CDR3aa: CSVASYNEQFF; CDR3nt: TGCAGCGTTGCCTCCTACAATGAGCAGTTCTTC
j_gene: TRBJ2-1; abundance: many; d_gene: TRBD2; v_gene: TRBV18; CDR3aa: CASSPGLGDEQFF; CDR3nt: TGTGCCAGCTCACCAGGACTAGGTGATGAGCAGTTCTTC
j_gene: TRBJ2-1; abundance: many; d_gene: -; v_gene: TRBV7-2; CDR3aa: CASSFGFEVGEQFF; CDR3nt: TGTGCCAGCAGCTTTGGGTTCGAGGTGGGTGAGCAGTTCTTC
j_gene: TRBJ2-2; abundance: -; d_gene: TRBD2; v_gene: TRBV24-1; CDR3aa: CATSDGLAGGTGELFF; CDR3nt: TGTGCCACCAGTGATGGACTAGCGGGAGGGACCGGGGAGCTGTTTTTT
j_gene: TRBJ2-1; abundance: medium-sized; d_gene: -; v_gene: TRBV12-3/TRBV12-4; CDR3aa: CASSFRGSYNEQFF; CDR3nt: TGTGCCAGCAGCTTTCGGGGCTCCTACAATGAGCAGTTCTTC
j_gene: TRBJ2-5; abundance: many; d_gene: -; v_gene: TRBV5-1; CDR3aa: CASSSGETSLQETQYF; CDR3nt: TGCGCCAGCAGCAGTGGGGAAACCTCACTCCAAGAGACCCAGTACTTC
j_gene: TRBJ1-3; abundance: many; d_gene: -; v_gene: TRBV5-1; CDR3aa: CASSNAGRPGNTIYF; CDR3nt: TGCGCCAGCAGTAACGCGGGGAGGCCTGGAAACACCATATATTTT
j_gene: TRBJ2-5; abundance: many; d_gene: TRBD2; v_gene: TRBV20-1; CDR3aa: CSARLAGGRGETQYF; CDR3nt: TGCAGTGCAAGACTAGCGGGAGGGAGGGGAGAGACCCAGTACTTC
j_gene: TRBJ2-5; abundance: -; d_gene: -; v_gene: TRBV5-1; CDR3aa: CASSLGSSRETQYF; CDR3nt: TGCGCCAGCAGCTTGGGCTCCAGCCGAGAGACCCAGTACTTC
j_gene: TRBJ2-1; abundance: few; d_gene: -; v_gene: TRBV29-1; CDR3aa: CSVELGERVNEQFF; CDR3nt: TGCAGCGTAGAACTAGGAGAGAGGGTCAATGAGCAGTTCTTC
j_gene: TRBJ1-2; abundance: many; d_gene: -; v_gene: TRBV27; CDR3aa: CASSPTTVPYGYTF; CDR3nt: TGTGCCAGCAGTCCGACGACTGTTCCCTATGGCTACACCTTC
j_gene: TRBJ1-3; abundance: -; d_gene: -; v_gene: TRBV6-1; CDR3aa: CASSEGFYSGNTIYF; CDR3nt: TGTGCCAGCAGTGAAGGGTTCTACTCTGGAAACACCATATATTTT
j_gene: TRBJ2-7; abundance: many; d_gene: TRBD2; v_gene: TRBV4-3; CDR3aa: CASSQRGLAGEQYF; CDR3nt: TGCGCCAGCAGCCAAAGGGGACTAGCGGGCGAGCAGTACTTC
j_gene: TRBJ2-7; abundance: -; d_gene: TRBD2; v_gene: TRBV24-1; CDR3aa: CATSDAGLAGAGEQYF; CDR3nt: TGTGCCACCAGTGATGCGGGACTAGCGGGAGCGGGCGAGCAGTACTTC
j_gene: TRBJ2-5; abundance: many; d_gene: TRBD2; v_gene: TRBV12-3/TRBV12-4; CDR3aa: CASSSSGSGETQYF; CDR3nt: TGTGCCAGCAGCAGTAGCGGGAGCGGGGAGACCCAGTACTTC
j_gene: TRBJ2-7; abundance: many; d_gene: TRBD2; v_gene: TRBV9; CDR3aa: CASSVGASGREEQYF; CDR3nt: TGTGCCAGCAGCGTAGGTGCCAGCGGGAGGGAGGAGCAGTACTTC
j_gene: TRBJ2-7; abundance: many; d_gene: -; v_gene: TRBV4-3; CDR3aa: CASSQGLAYEQYF; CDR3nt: TGCGCCAGCAGCCAAGGGCTAGCCTACGAGCAGTACTTC
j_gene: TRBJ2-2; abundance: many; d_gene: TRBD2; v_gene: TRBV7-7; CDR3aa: CASSRGLGNTGELFF; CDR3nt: TGTGCTAGCAGCCGCGGACTAGGCAACACCGGGGAGCTGTTTTTT
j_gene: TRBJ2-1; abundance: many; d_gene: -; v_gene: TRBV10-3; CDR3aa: CAISDEGGSYNEQFF; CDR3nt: TGTGCCATCAGTGATGAGGGGGGATCCTACAATGAGCAGTTCTTC
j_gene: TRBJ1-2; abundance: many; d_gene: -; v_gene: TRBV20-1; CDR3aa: CSASLRDGRLVVDGYTF; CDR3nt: TGCAGTGCTAGCCTCCGGGACGGCCGACTAGTAGTCGATGGCTACACCTTC
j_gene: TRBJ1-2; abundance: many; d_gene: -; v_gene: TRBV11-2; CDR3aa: CASSLGLRSIANYGYTF; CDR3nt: TGTGCCAGCAGCTTAGGTCTCAGGTCCATCGCTAACTATGGCTACACCTTC
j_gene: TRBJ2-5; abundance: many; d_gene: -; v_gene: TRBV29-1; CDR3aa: CSVEFRDAGTQYF; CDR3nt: TGCAGCGTTGAATTTAGGGATGCCGGGACCCAGTACTTC
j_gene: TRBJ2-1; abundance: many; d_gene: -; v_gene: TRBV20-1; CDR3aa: CSASTAFSYNEQFF; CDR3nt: TGCAGTGCTAGTACGGCCTTCTCCTACAATGAGCAGTTCTTC
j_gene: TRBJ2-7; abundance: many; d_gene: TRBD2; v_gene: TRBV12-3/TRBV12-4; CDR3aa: CASSLGLAGVSYEQYF; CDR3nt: TGTGCCAGCAGTTTAGGTTTAGCGGGAGTATCCTACGAGCAGTACTTC
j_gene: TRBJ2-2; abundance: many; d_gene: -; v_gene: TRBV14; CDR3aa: CASSQERWTALNTGELFF; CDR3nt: TGTGCCAGCAGCCAAGAAAGATGGACGGCGCTTAACACCGGGGAGCTGTTTTTT
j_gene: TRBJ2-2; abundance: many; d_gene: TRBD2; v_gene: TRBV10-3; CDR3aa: CAIRVVAGEESTGELFF; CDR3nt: TGTGCCATCAGGGTGGTGGCGGGAGAAGAGAGCACCGGGGAGCTGTTTTTT
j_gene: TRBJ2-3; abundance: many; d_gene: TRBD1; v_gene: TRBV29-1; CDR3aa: CSVDRGWTDTQYF; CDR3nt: TGCAGCGTTGACAGGGGGTGGACAGATACGCAGTATTTT
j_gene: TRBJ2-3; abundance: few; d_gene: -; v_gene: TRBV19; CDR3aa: CASSINMRRGFPDTQYF; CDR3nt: TGTGCCAGTAGTATTAATATGCGGAGGGGTTTCCCAGATACGCAGTATTTT
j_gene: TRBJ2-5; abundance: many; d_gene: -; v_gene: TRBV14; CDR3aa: CASSYQETQYF; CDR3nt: TGTGCCAGCAGCTATCAAGAGACCCAGTACTTC
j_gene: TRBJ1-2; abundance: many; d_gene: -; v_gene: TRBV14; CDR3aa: CASSHKRKFSVNNYGYTF; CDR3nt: TGTGCCAGCAGCCACAAAAGGAAGTTCTCGGTGAACAACTATGGCTACACCTTC
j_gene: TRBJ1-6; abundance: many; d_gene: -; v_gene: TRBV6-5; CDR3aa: CASSYIWGGDSPLHF; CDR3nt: TGTGCCAGCAGTTACATCTGGGGTGGGGATTCACCCCTCCACTTT
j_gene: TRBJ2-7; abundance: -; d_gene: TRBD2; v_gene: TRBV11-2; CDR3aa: CASSLEDWREGTYEQYF; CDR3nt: TGTGCCAGCAGCTTAGAGGATTGGCGGGAGGGAACCTACGAGCAGTACTTC
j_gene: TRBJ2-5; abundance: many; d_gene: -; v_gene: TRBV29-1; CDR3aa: CSVEDQKAPLETQYF; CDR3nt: TGCAGCGTTGAAGATCAAAAGGCACCCCTGGAGACCCAGTACTTC
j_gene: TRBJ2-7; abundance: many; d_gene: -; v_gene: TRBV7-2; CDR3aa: CASSRERSSYEQYF; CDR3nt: TGTGCCAGCAGCCGTGAAAGGAGCTCCTACGAGCAGTACTTC
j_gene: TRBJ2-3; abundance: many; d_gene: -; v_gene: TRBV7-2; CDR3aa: CASSPRLGADTQYF; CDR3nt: TGTGCCAGCAGCCCCCGACTGGGCGCAGATACGCAGTATTTT
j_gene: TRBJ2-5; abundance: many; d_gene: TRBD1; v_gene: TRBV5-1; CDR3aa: CASRGGGQGFGETQYF; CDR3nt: TGCGCCAGCAGAGGAGGAGGACAGGGTTTCGGAGAGACCCAGTACTTC
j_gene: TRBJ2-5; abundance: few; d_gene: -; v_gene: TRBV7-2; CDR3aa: CASSRTQETQYF; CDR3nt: TGTGCCAGCAGCCGGACCCAAGAGACCCAGTACTTC
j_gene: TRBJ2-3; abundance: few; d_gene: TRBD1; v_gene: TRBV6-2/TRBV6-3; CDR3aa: CASRGPRTGTTDTQYF; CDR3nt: TGTGCCAGCAGAGGACCCCGGACAGGGACCACAGATACGCAGTATTTT
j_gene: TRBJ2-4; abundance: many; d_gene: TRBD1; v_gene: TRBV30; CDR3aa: CAWRPRDRKNIQYF; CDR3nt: TGTGCCTGGAGACCCCGGGACAGGAAAAACATTCAGTACTTC
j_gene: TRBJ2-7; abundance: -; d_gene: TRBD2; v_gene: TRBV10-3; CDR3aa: CAISAASGLYEQYF; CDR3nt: TGTGCCATCAGTGCGGCTAGCGGACTCTACGAGCAGTACTTC
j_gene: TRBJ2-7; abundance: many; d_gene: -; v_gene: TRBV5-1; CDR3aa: CASSLGGGQTIYEQYF; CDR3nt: TGCGCCAGCAGCTTGGGGGGCGGACAGACTATCTACGAGCAGTACTTC
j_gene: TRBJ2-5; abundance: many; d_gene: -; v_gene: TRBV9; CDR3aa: CASSVAVSPGQETQYF; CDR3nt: TGTGCCAGCAGCGTAGCGGTGAGCCCGGGACAAGAGACCCAGTACTTC